Here is one TCR beta chain with its context. This sample was taken from a study of blood T cell repertoires in COVID-19. Study-wide context: The United States, Italy and Spain were the sources of the acute and convalescent COVID-19 samples. Sample material is recorded as cDNA or gDNA derived from T cells, B-cell-depleted T cells, or PBMCs.

The CDR3 has 11 residues. V lost 5 bases and J 7 bases, leaving 6 bases between the germline ends. In the authors' methods: The authors estimated nucleated cell counts from reference gene primer amplification. Profiled with immunoSEQ multiplex PCR; TCRdb holds only in-frame clones, not every one. The V and J calls and the clone size are those of that table, but D and trimming were determined from the DNA. The table has approximately 190,000 clones, 70% to 85% seen once; the top ten hold about 6.9%. This receptor was identified in a human donor with acute or convalescent COVID-19. The donor label of this sample is uncertain. The genes are TRBV12-3 or TRBV12-4 and TRBJ2-1; possible D gene TRBD2, 5 bases. Sequencing was done on a sample of peripheral blood. The CDR3 region is CASSRGNEQFF. Here the CDR3 DNA reads TGTGCCAGCAGTCGAGGGAATGAGCAGTTCTTC.